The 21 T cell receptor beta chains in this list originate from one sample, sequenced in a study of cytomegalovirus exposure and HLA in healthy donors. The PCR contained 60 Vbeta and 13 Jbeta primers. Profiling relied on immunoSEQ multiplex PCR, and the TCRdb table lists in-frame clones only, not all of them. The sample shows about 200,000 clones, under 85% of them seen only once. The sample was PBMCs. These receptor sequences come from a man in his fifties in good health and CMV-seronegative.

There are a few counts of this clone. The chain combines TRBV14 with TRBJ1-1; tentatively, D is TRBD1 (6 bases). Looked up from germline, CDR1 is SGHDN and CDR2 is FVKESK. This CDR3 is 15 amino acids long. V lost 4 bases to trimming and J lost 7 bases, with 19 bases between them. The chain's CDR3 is CASSPLTGVDSEAFF. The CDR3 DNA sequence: TGTGCCAGCAGCCCGCTGACAGGAGTTGATAGTGAAGCTTTCTTT.

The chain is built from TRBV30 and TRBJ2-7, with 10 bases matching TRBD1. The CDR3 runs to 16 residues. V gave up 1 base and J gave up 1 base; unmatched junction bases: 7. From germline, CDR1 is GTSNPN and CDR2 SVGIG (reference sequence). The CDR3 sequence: CAWSATGGAYSYEQYF. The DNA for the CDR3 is TGTGCCTGGAGTGCGACAGGGGGCGCGTATTCCTACGAGCAGTACTTC.

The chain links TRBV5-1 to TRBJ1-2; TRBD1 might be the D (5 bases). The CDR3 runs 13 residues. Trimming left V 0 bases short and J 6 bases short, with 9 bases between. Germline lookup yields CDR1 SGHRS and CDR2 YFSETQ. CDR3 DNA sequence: TGCGCCAGCAGCTTGGAAAGGGGCCATGGCTACACCTTC. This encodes CASSLERGHGYTF.

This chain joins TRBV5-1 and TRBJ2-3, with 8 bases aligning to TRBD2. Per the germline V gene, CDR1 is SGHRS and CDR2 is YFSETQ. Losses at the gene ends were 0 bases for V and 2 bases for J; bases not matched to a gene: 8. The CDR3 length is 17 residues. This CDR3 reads CASSLAAAGVVTDTQYF. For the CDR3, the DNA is TGCGCCAGCAGCTTGGCGGCAGCGGGAGTGGTCACAGATACGCAGTATTTT.

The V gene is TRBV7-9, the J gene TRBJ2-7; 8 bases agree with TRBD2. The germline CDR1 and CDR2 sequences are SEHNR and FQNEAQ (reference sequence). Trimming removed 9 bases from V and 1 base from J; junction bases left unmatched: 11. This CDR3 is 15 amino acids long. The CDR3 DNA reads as TGTGCCAGTGGGATCAGTCGGGGGGGATCCTACGAGCAGTACTTC. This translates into CASGISRGGSYEQYF.

The CDR3 protein is CASSLIGGSTEAFF. The CDR3 nucleotides are TGCGCCAGCAGCCTGATAGGCGGGAGTACTGAAGCTTTCTTT. This chain links TRBV5-1 with TRBJ1-1; D call uncertain. Germline loops: CDR1 SGHRS, CDR2 YFSETQ. The CDR3 spans 14 residues. V lost 4 bases to trimming and J lost 5 bases, with 15 bases between them. Full variable domain (missing parts from reference TRBV5-1 and TRBJ1-1): KAGVTQTPRYLIKTRGQQVTLSCSPISGHRSVSWYQQTPGQGLQFLFEYFSETQRNKGNFPGRFSGRQFSNSRSEMNVSTLELGDSALYLCASSLIGGSTEAFFGQGTRLTVV.

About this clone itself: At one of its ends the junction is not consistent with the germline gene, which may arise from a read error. This CDR3 reads CASSLQGQATQYF. The CDR3 DNA follows: TGTGCCAGCAGCTTACAGGGACAAGCGACCCAGTACTTC. The chain combines TRBV7-7 with TRBJ2-5, with D perhaps matching TRBD1 (6 bases). The CDR3 consists of 13 residues. CDR1 SSHAT and CDR2 FNYEAQ come from the germline V gene (reference sequence).

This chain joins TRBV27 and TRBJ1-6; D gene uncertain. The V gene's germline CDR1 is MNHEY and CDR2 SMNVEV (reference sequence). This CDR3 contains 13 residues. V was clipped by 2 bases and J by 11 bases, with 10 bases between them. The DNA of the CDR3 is TGTGCCAGCAGTTTAGAAAGGGAGGCACCCCTCCACTTT. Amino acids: CASSLEREAPLHF.

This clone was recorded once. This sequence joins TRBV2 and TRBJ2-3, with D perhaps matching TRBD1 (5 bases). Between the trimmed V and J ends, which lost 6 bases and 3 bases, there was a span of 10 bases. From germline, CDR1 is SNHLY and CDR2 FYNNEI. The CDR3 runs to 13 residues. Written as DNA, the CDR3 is TGTGCCAGCAGCGACTCAGGGACAGATACGCAGTATTTT. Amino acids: CASSDSGTDTQYF. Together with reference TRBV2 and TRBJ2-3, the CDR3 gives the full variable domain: EPEVTQTPSHQVTQMGQEVILRCVPISNHLYFYWYRQILGQKVEFLVSFYNNEISEKSEIFDDQFSVERPDGSNFTLKIRSTKLEDSAMYFCASSDSGTDTQYFGPGTRLTVL.

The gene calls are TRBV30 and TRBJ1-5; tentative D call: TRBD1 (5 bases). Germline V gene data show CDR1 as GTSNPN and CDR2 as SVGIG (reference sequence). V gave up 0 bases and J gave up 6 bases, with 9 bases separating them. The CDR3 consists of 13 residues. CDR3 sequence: CAWSVGGAQPQHF. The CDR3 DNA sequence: TGTGCCTGGAGTGTAGGAGGGGCTCAGCCCCAGCATTTT.

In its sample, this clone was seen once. CDR3 in amino acids: CASWTSGSNEQFF. CDR3 coding DNA: TGTGCCAGCTGGACTAGCGGGAGCAATGAGCAGTTCTTC. The rearrangement links TRBV6-6 to TRBJ2-1; 13 bases match TRBD2. The CDR3 is 13 amino acids. Germline loops: CDR1 MNHNY, CDR2 SVGAGI (reference sequence). Germline trimming cut 8 bases from V and 6 bases from J; bases unmatched to any gene: 1.

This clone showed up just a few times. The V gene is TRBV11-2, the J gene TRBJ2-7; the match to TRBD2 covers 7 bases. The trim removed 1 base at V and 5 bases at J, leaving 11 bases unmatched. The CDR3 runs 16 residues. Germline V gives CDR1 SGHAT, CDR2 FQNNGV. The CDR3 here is CASSLGDLAASNEQYF. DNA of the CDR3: TGTGCCAGCAGCTTAGGTGATCTAGCGGCCTCTAACGAGCAGTACTTC.

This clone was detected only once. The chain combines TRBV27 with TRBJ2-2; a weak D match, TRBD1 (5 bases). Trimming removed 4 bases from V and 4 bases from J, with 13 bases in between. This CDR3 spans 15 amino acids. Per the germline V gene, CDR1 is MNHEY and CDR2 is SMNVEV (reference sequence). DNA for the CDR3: TGTGCCAGCAGTTGGGGCAGGGATGGCACCGGGGAGCTGTTTTTT. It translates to CASSWGRDGTGELFF.

CDR3 sequence: CASSVGGGINMNTEAFF. In DNA form, the CDR3 reads TGTGCCAGCAGCGTAGGAGGGGGCATTAACATGAACACTGAAGCTTTCTTT. J is TRBJ1-1 and V is TRBV9; 7 positions agree with TRBD1. From germline, CDR1 is SGDLS and CDR2 YYNGEE. The CDR3 has 17 amino acids. V was clipped by 0 bases and J by 0 bases; unmatched bases: 8. The whole variable domain, remainder taken from reference TRBV9 and TRBJ1-1, is DSGVTQTPKHLITATGQRVTLRCSPRSGDLSVYWYQQSLDQGLQFLIQYYNGEERAKGNILERFSAQQFPDLHSELNLSSLELGDSALYFCASSVGGGINMNTEAFFGQGTRLTVV.

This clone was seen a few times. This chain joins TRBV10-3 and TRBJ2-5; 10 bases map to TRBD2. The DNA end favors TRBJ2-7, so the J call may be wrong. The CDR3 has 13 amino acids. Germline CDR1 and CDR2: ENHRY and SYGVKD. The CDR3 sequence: CAISRTSGYEQYF. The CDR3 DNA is TGTGCCATCAGTCGGACTAGCGGATACGAGCAGTACTTC.

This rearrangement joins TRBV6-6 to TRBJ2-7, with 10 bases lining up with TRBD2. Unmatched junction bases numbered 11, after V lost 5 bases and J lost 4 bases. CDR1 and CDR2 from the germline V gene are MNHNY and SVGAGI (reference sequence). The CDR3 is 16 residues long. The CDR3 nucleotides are TGTGCCAGCAGTCCCCGGGCTAGCGGGAGCGTTTACGAGCAGTACTTC. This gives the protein CASSPRASGSVYEQYF.

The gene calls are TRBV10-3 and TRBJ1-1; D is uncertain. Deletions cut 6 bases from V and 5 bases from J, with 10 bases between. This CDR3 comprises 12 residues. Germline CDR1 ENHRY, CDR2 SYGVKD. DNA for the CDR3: TGTGCCATCAGCCTGAGAGGAACTGAAGCTTTCTTT. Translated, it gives CAISLRGTEAFF.

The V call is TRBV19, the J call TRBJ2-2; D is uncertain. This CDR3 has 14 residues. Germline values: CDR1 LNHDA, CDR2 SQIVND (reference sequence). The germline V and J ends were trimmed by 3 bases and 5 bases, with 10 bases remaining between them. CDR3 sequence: CASSIGGWTGELFF. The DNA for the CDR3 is TGTGCCAGTAGTATCGGTGGTTGGACCGGGGAGCTGTTTTTT.

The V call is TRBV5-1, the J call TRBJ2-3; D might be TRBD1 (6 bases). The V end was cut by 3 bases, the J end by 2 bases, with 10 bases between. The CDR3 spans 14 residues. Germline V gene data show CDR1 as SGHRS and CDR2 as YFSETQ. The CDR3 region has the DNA TGCGCCAGCAGCTCCCAGGGGTACACAGATACGCAGTATTTT. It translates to CASSSQGYTDTQYF.

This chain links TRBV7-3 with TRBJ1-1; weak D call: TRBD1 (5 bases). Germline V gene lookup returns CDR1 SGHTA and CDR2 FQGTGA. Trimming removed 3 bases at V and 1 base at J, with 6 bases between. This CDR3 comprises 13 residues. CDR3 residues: CASSFGGNTEAFF. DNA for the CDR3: TGTGCCAGCAGCTTCGGGGGGAACACTGAAGCTTTCTTT. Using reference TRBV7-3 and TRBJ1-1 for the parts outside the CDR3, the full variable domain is GAGVSQTPSNKVTEKGKYVELRCDPISGHTALYWYRQSLGQGPEFLIYFQGTGAADDSGLPNDRFFAVRPEGSVSTLKIQRTERGDSAVYLCASSFGGNTEAFFGQGTRLTVV.

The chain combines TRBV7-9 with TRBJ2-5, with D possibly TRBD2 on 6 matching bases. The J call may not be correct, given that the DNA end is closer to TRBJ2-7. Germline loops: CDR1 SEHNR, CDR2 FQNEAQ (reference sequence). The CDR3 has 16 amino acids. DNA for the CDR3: TGTGCCAGCAGCCTAACGACCGGGACTGTAGCCTACGAGCAGTACTTC. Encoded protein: CASSLTTGTVAYEQYF.